This entry concerns a single TCR beta chain. TCR beta chains were sequenced at survey level with immunoSEQ. Profiling relied on immunoSEQ multiplex PCR, and the TCRdb table lists in-frame clones only, not all of them. This table has around 50,000 clones, over 90% appearing once. CDR3 length: 12 residues. V lost 4 bases and J lost 3, with 7 bases in between. Germline V gene lookup returns CDR1 MNHEY and CDR2 SMNVEV (reference sequence). The rearrangement links TRBV27 to TRBJ2-7; the D gene is possibly TRBD2 (5 bases). The receptor was isolated from a man between 40 and 49 years old with rheumatoid arthritis. The sample consisted of PBMCs. CDR3 residues: CASSSRGYEQYF. CDR3 sequence (DNA): TGTGCCAGCAGTTCCCGGGGCTACGAGCAGTACTTC.